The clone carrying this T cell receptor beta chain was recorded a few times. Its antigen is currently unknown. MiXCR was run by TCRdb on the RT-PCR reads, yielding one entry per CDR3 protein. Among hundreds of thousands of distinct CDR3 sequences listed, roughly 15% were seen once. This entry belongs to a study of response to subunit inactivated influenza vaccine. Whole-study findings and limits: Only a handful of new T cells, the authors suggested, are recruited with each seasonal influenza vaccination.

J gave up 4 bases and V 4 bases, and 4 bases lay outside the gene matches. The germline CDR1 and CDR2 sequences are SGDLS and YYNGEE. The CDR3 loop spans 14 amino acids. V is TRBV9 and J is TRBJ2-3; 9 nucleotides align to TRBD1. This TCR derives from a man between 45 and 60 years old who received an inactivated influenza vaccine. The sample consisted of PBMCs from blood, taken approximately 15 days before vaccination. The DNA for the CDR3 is TGTGCCAGCAGCCCAACAGGGGGCGCAGATACGCAGTATTTT. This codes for CASSPTGGADTQYF.